These 15 T cell receptor beta chains originate from one sample sequenced in a study of OX40 agonist ivuxolimab in advanced cancers. Assay used: immunoSEQ multiplex PCR; TCRdb lists only in-frame clones, some missing. In the table there are tens of thousands of clones, about 90% of which are singletons. This sample comprised CD4+ or CD8+ T cells sorted from blood, obtained in a trial of the OX40 agonist ivuxolimab. The receptor source for this set is an adult with an advanced solid tumor such as melanoma, head and neck, liver or kidney cancer.

The chain couples TRBV29-1 to TRBJ2-3; possibly TRBD1 for D (5 bases). Germline lookup yields CDR1 SQVTM and CDR2 ANQGSEA. The CDR3 is 12 amino acids. V lost 3 bases, J lost 3 bases, and 7 bases lay in between. CDR3 coding DNA: TGCAGCGTTGAGGCAGGGACAGATACGCAGTATTTT. This codes for CSVEAGTDTQYF.

This rearrangement joins TRBV18 to TRBJ2-2; 8 nucleotides match TRBD1. Germline V gene data show CDR1 as KGHSH and CDR2 as LQKENI. The CDR3 consists of 14 residues. The V and J ends lost 10 bases and 6 bases, in that order; junction bases with no gene match: 10. The DNA for the CDR3 is TGTGCCACCGGACAGGGAATGGGAGCCGGGGAGCTGTTTTTT. Amino acids: CATGQGMGAGELFF. Combining the CDR3 with reference TRBV18 and TRBJ2-2 gives the whole variable domain NAGVMQNPRHLVRRRGQEARLRCSPMKGHSHVYWYRQLPEEGLKFMVYLQKENIIDESGMPKERFSAEFPKEGPSILRIQQVVRGDSAAYFCATGQGMGAGELFFGEGSRLTVL.

V gene TRBV27 combines with J gene TRBJ2-3; D tentatively fits TRBD1 or TRBD2 (6 bases each). The V and J ends lost 7 bases and 2 bases respectively, with 25 bases between them. Germline assignment: CDR1 MNHEY and CDR2 SMNVEV (reference sequence). The CDR3 covers 18 residues. CDR3 bases: TGTGCCAGCAAAATTTTGGGGGGCGAGCGCCTAAACACAGATACGCAGTATTTT. Protein: CASKILGGERLNTDTQYF.

This sequence joins TRBV19 and TRBJ2-1; 14 bases align to TRBD2. V was clipped by 0 bases and J by 7 bases; unmatched bases: 5. The CDR3 is 17 residues long. Germline values: CDR1 LNHDA, CDR2 SQIVND (reference sequence). Written as DNA, the CDR3 is TGTGCCAGTAGTATAGATGGGACTAGCGGGAGTTTGAATGAGCAGTTCTTC. Protein: CASSIDGTSGSLNEQFF.

This rearrangement joins TRBV19 to TRBJ1-2; no definite D call. CDR3 length equals 14 residues. V shed 1 base and J shed 2 bases, with 8 bases lying between them. From germline, CDR1 is LNHDA and CDR2 SQIVND (reference sequence). The CDR3 here is CASSIVSGNYGYTF. CDR3 nucleotide sequence: TGTGCCAGTAGTATAGTGTCCGGCAACTATGGCTACACCTTC.

This clone was counted once. The rearrangement links TRBV11-2 to TRBJ2-7; 7 nucleotides agree with TRBD1. The CDR3 is 14 amino acids. The germline V gene has CDR1 SGHAT and CDR2 FQNNGV. The trim removed 5 bases at V and 9 bases at J, leaving 13 bases unmatched. CDR3 loop: CASSPDRWQSRQYF. DNA of the CDR3: TGTGCCAGCAGCCCGGACAGGTGGCAGTCGAGGCAGTACTTC.

This rearrangement joins TRBV5-4 to TRBJ2-5; TRBD2 agrees at 9 bases. This CDR3 contains 16 residues. The J segment lost 3 bases and the V segment lost 4 bases, leaving 10 bases of the junction unmatched. Germline-derived CDR1 and CDR2 are SGHNT and YYREEE (reference sequence). The CDR3 coding sequence is TGTGCCAGCAGCCCGCAAGGCGGGAGGGGCAAAGAGACCCAGTACTTC. Residues: CASSPQGGRGKETQYF.

V usage is TRBV6-5 and J usage is TRBJ2-7; TRBD2 might be the D (5 bases). The CDR3 runs 14 residues. The germline gives CDR1 MNHEY, CDR2 SVGAGI. Trimming cost V 1 base and J 0 bases, with 7 bases left between them. The CDR3: CASSYFGSSYEQYF. The CDR3 nucleotides are TGTGCCAGCAGTTACTTTGGGAGCTCCTACGAGCAGTACTTC.

The chain uses TRBV9 and TRBJ1-1, with 10 nucleotides matching TRBD1. Germline values: CDR1 SGDLS, CDR2 YYNGEE. There are 14 residues in the CDR3. The V segment lost 2 bases and the J segment 3 bases; nucleotides outside the gene matches: 1. The CDR3 region is CASSVGTGDTEAFF. In nucleotides, the CDR3 is TGTGCCAGCAGCGTGGGGACAGGGGACACTGAAGCTTTCTTT.

This chain uses TRBV6-4 with TRBJ2-3; the match to TRBD2 covers 10 bases. This CDR3 is built from 19 residues. The V segment lost 0 bases and the J segment 3 bases; nucleotides outside the gene matches: 12. Germline CDR1 and CDR2: MRHNA and SNTAGT. The CDR3 loop reads CASSDSRGLAGALTDTQYF. In DNA form, the CDR3 reads TGTGCCAGCAGTGACTCGCGCGGTCTAGCGGGGGCGCTAACAGATACGCAGTATTTT.

The chain links TRBV28 to TRBJ2-6; D is possibly TRBD1 (6 bases). Germline V gene lookup returns CDR1 MDHEN and CDR2 SYDVKM. V was cut by 5 bases and J by 0 bases, with 11 bases left in between. The CDR3 totals 16 residues. Written as DNA, the CDR3 is TGTGCCAGCAGTCGGACAGTGCTCTCTGGGGCCAACGTCCTGACTTTC. This encodes CASSRTVLSGANVLTF.

V gene TRBV2 combines with J gene TRBJ2-1, with 7 positions matching TRBD2. The junction had 9 bases not matched to a gene; V was cut back by 3 bases and J by 13 bases. The CDR3 length is 13 residues. CDR1 SNHLY and CDR2 FYNNEI come from the germline V gene. The CDR3 reads CASSDGWEGVQFF. CDR3 nucleotides: TGTGCCAGCAGTGACGGGTGGGAGGGCGTACAGTTCTTC.

This chain joins TRBV30 and TRBJ1-4; D ambiguous. This CDR3 is 13 amino acids long. Germline assignment: CDR1 GTSNPN and CDR2 SVGIG (reference sequence). Trimming stripped 4 bases from V and 4 bases from J, with 10 bases between. The CDR3 spells CAWNGGNNEKLFF. The CDR3 nucleotides are TGTGCCTGGAATGGAGGGAATAATGAAAAACTGTTTTTT.

The CDR3, as DNA: TGTGCCAGCAGCTTGATGGGACAGGGTTACACCGGGGAGCTGTTTTTT. Translating gives CASSLMGQGYTGELFF. The V and J genes are TRBV5-6 and TRBJ2-2; 9 bases are shared with TRBD1. The CDR3 covers 16 residues. Germline CDR1 and CDR2: SGHDT and YYEEEE. The trim removed 1 base at V and 3 bases at J, leaving 4 bases unmatched.

The chain is built from TRBV5-1 and TRBJ2-2; perhaps D is TRBD1 or TRBD2 (5 bases each). The germline CDR1 and CDR2 sequences are SGHRS and YFSETQ. The CDR3 totals 15 residues. CDR3 loop: CATFEGSVGTGELFF. CDR3 nucleotide sequence: TGCGCGACGTTTGAGGGGTCGGTGGGCACCGGGGAGCTGTTTTTT.